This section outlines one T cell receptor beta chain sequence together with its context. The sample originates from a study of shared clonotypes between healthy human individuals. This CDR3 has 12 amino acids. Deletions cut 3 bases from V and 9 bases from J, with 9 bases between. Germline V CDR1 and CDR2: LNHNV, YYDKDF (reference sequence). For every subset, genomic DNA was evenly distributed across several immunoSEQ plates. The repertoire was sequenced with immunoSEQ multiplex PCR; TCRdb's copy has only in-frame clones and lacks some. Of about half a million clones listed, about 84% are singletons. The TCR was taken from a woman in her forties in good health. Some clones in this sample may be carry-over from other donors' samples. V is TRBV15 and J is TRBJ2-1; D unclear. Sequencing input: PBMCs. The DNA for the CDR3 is TGTGCCACCAGCAGGGCGTTTGGTGAGCAGTTCTTC. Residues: CATSRAFGEQFF. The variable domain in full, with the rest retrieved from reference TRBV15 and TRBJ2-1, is DAMVIQNPRYQVTQFGKPVTLSCSQTLNHNVMYWYQQKSSQAPKLLFHYYDKDFNNEADTPDNFQSRRPNTSFCFLDIRSPGLGDTAMYLCATSRAFGEQFFGPGTRLTVL.